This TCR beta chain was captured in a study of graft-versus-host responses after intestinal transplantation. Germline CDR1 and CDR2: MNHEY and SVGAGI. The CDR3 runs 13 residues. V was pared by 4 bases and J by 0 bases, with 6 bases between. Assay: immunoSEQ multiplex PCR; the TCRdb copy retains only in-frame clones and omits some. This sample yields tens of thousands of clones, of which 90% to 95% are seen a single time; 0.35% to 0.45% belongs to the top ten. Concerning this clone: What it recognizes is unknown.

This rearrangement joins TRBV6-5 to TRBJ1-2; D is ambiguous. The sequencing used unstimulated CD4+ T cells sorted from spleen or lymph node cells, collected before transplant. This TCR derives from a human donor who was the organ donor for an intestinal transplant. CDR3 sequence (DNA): TGTGCCAGCAGTTGGACGTCTAACTATGGCTACACCTTC. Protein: CASSWTSNYGYTF.